This T cell receptor (beta chain) came from a study of shared clonotypes between healthy human individuals. As concerns this clone: Its antigen remains unknown.

TCRdb's table, derived via immunoSEQ multiplex PCR, lists solely in-frame clones and lacks some. The table has more than 850,000 clones, around 78% seen once. Study results and caveats: Rarefaction analysis demonstrated incomplete sorted-subset sequencing notwithstanding large depth. Few donors limited the genetic and exposure-history diversity represented.

The V end was cut by 11 bases, the J end by 4 bases, with 12 bases between. CDR1 is MDHEN, CDR2 SYDVKM, per germline. The CDR3 loop spans 12 amino acids. The V and J genes are TRBV28 and TRBJ1-5; no clear D gene. The TCR originated in a man younger than 35 in good health. Some clones in this sample may be carry-over from other donors' samples. Input material: memory CD4+ T cells from PBMCs. The subset here: CD45RA-negative fraction. CDR3 sequence (DNA): TGTGCCGTACGGTTGGGGAATCAGCCCCAGCATTTT. It encodes CAVRLGNQPQHF.